The 8 T cell receptor beta chains in this list originate from one sample, sequenced in a study of blood T cells in healthy people across ages. The authors ran a second PCR of roughly 7 to 11 cycles using a sample-barcoded 5' primer and a J-beta primer mix. A single record per CDR3 protein comes from TCRdb applying MiXCR to the 5' RACE reads. The data contain 800,000 to 950,000 distinct CDR3 sequences, around 48% of them singletons. Specimen: blood. The receptor set was obtained from a man aged 25 to 45 in good health.

The CDR3 sequence is CASSQDNLAGGPSSYEQYF. CDR3 sequence (DNA): TGTGCCAGCAGCCAAGATAACCTAGCGGGGGGGCCGAGCTCCTACGAGCAGTACTTC. The chain joins TRBV3-1 to TRBJ2-7, with 12 bases matching TRBD2. CDR1 LGHDT and CDR2 YNNKEL come from the germline V gene (reference sequence). CDR3 size: 19 residues. Unmatched junction bases numbered 9, after V lost 0 bases and J lost 0 bases.

This clonotype was recorded at least ten times. The chain couples TRBV14 to TRBJ2-7, with 7 bases that match TRBD2. In germline, CDR1 is SGHDN, CDR2 FVKESK. This CDR3 region has 12 residues. The V gene end was trimmed by 8 bases and the J gene end by 4 bases; junction bases not matched to a gene: 5. As DNA, the CDR3 is TGTGCCAGCGGACGGGGGGTGTACGAGCAGTACTTC. Amino acid sequence: CASGRGVYEQYF.

In the case of this clonotype: The germline gene is not matched at one end of the junction; a read error may be the cause. The V call is TRBV9, the J call TRBJ2-3; D is perhaps TRBD1 (5 bases). Germline V gives CDR1 SGDLS, CDR2 YYNGEE. The CDR3 loop spans 15 amino acids. The CDR3: CANSARQPSTDTQYF. CDR3 nucleotides: TGTGCCAACAGCGCCCGACAGCCTAGCACAGATACGCAGTATTTT.

This clonotype has just a few counts. The chain joins TRBV5-1 to TRBJ1-1; D is possibly TRBD1 (5 bases). Germline assignment: CDR1 SGHRS and CDR2 YFSETQ. The CDR3 covers 14 residues. Trimming left V 5 bases short and J 2 bases short, with 13 bases between. This chain's CDR3 is CASRSPGLNTEAFF. The CDR3 region has the DNA TGCGCCAGCAGATCCCCAGGGCTCAACACTGAAGCTTTCTTT.

The chain joins TRBV7-2 to TRBJ2-3; D gene uncertain. The CDR3 consists of 17 residues. The V gene's germline CDR1 is SGHTA and CDR2 FQGNSA. With 5 bases removed from V and 0 bases from J, the gap between germline ends came to 18 bases. The CDR3 spells CASSTWLDGWSTDTQYF. CDR3 bases: TGTGCCAGCAGCACATGGCTGGACGGGTGGAGCACAGATACGCAGTATTTT.

This clonotype was picked up a small number of times. The J gene is TRBJ1-1, the V gene TRBV15; possible D gene TRBD1, 5 bases. The CDR3 has 16 amino acids. Germline CDR1 LNHNV, CDR2 YYDKDF (reference sequence). V dropped 4 bases and J dropped 4 bases, with 19 bases sitting between them. The CDR3 DNA is TGTGCCACCAGCAAAATTCAGAACAGGAGGGTCACTGAAGCTTTCTTT. Amino acid sequence: CATSKIQNRRVTEAFF.

CDR3 coding DNA: TGTGCCAGCAGTTACATAACAACCGCGACAGGAACCTACGAGCAGTACTTC. It specifies CASSYITTATGTYEQYF. The V call is TRBV6-5, the J call TRBJ2-7; a weak D match, TRBD1 (6 bases). The CDR3 is 17 amino acids. Germline-derived CDR1 and CDR2 are MNHEY and SVGAGI. Trimming took off 2 bases at V and 2 bases at J, with 19 bases between the two ends.

This clonotype was recorded a few times. The V call is TRBV6-5, the J call TRBJ1-2; D is perhaps TRBD1 (5 bases). CDR1 and CDR2 (germline): MNHEY, SVGAGI. Trimming pared 0 bases from V and 4 bases from J, leaving 12 bases between. The CDR3 has 15 residues. CDR3: CASSYSSTGLYGYTF. The CDR3, as DNA: TGTGCCAGCAGTTACTCGAGTACGGGGCTCTATGGCTACACCTTC.